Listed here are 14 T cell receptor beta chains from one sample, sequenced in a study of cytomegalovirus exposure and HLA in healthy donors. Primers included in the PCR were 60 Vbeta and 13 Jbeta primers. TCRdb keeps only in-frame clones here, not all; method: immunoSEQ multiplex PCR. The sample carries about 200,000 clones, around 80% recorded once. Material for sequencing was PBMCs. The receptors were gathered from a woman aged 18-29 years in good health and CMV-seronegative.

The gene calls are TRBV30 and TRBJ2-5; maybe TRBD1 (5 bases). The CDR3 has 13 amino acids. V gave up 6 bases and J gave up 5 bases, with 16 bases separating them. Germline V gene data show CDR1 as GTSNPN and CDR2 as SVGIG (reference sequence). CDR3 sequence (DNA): TGTGCCTGCTTAAGGGGCACTTCGGAGACCCAGTACTTC. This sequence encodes CACLRGTSETQYF.

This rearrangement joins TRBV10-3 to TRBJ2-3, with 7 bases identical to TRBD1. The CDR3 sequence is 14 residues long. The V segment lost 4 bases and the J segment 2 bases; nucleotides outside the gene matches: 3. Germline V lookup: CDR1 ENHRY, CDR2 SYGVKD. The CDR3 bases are TGTGCCATCAGTGGACAGGGCATCACAGATACGCAGTATTTT. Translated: CAISGQGITDTQYF.

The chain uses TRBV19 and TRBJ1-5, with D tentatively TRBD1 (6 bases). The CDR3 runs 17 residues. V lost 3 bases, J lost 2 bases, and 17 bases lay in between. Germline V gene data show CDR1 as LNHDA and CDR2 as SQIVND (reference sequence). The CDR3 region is CASSIPLNRDGNQPQHF. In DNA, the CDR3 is TGTGCCAGTAGTATCCCCCTAAACAGGGATGGCAATCAGCCCCAGCATTTT. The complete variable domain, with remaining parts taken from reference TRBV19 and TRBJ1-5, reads DGGITQSPKYLFRKEGQNVTLSCEQNLNHDAMYWYRQDPGQGLRLIYYSQIVNDFQKGDIAEGYSVSREKKESFPLTVTSAQKNPTAFYLCASSIPLNRDGNQPQHFGDGTRLSIL.

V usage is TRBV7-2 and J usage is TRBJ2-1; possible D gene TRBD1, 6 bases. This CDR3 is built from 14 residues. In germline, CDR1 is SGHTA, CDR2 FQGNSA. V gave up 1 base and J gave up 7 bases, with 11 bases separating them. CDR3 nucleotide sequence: TGTGCCAGCAGCTTAGTTAGGGGGAAAAATGAGCAGTTCTTC. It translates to CASSLVRGKNEQFF. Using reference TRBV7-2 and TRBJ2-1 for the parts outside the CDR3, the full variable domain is GAGVSQSPSNKVTEKGKDVELRCDPISGHTALYWYRQSLGQGLEFLIYFQGNSAPDKSGLPSDRFSAERTGGSVSTLTIQRTQQEDSAVYLCASSLVRGKNEQFFGPGTRLTVL.

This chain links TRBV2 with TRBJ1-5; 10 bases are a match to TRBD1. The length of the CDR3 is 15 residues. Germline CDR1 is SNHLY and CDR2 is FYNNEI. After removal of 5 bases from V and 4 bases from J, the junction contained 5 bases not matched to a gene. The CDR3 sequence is CASSPLGQGNQPQHF. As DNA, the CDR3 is TGTGCCAGCAGTCCTTTGGGACAGGGGAATCAGCCCCAGCATTTT.

CDR3 sequence: CASREGWTDTQYF. The DNA for the CDR3 is TGTGCTAGCCGGGAAGGGTGGACAGATACGCAGTATTTT. This rearrangement joins TRBV12-5 to TRBJ2-3; D is perhaps TRBD2 (5 bases). Germline CDR1 is LGHNT and CDR2 is FRNRAP. The CDR3 is 13 residues long. With 9 bases removed from V and 3 bases from J, the gap between germline ends came to 13 bases.

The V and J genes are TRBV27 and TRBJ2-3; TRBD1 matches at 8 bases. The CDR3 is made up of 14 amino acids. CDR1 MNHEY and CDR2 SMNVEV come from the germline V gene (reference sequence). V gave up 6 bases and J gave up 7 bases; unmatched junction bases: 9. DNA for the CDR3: TGTGCCAGCAGATACCGGGACAGGCTAAATACGCAGTATTTT. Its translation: CASRYRDRLNTQYF.

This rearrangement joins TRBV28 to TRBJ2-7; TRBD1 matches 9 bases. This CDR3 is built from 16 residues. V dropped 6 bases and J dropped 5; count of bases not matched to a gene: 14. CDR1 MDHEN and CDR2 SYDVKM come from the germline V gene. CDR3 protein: CASSLIEGQGVDEQYF. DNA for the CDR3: TGTGCCAGCAGCTTGATAGAGGGACAGGGAGTTGACGAGCAGTACTTC.

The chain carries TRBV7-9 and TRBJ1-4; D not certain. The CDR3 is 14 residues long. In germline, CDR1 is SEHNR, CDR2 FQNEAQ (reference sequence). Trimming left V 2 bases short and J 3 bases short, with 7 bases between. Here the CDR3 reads CASSLSVSNEKLFF. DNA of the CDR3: TGTGCCAGCAGCTTATCGGTATCTAATGAAAAACTGTTTTTT.

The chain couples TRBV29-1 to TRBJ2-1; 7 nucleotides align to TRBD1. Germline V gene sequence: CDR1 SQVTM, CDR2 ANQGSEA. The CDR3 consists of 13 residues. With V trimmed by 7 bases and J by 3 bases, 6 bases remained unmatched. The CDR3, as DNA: TGCAGCGGCCGGGACAGAAACTACAATGAGCAGTTCTTC. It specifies CSGRDRNYNEQFF.

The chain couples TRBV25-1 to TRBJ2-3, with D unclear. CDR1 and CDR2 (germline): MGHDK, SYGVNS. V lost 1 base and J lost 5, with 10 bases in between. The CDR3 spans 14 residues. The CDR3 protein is CASSELQYIDTQYF. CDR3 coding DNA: TGTGCCAGCAGTGAATTGCAGTATATAGATACGCAGTATTTT.

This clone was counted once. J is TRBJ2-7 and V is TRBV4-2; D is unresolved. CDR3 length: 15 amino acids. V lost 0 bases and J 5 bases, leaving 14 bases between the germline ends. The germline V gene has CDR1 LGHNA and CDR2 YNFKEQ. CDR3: CASSQDQRGVDEQYF. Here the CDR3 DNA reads TGTGCCAGCAGCCAAGATCAAAGAGGTGTCGACGAGCAGTACTTC.

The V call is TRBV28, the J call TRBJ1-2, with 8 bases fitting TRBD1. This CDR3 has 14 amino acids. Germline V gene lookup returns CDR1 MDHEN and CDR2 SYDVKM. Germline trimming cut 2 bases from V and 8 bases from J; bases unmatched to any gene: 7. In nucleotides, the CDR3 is TGTGCCAGCAGTTTAATGAACAGGGGGTCCGGCTACACCTTC. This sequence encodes CASSLMNRGSGYTF.

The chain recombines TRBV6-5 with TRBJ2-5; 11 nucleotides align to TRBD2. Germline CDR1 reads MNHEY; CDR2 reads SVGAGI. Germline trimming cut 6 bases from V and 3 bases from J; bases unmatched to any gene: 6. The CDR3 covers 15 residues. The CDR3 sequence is CASSYGTSGEETQYF. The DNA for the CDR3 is TGTGCCAGCAGCTATGGGACTAGCGGAGAAGAGACCCAGTACTTC.